This TCR beta chain was sequenced in a study of T cells in Graves' hyperthyroidism and ophthalmopathy. The junction had 7 bases not matched to a gene; V was cut back by 1 base and J by 5 bases. Germline V lookup: CDR1 GTSNPN, CDR2 SVGIG (reference sequence). The CDR3 has 14 amino acids. What was amplified from RNA transcripts were TCR beta CDR3 regions. First-round RT-PCR targeting the TCR CDR3 was performed with the HTBI primer set. From the multiplex PCR reads, TCRdb called clonotypes with MiXCR, one entry per CDR3 protein. The sample lists about 270,000 distinct CDR3 sequences; 20% to 30% were seen once. This clonotype was observed at least ten times. Its antigen is undetermined. Study-wide findings and caveats: Model output signaled ophthalmopathy a median approximately 6.2 months ahead of onset. Appearing also in blood were most of the thyroid clonotypes expanded above 0.001.

Input material: blood. The chain employs TRBV30 and TRBJ2-5, with 7 bases fitting TRBD1. The TCR originated in a man aged 35 to 55 with Graves' hyperthyroidism that later progressed to Graves' ophthalmopathy. This chain's CDR3 is CAWSARYRGETQYF. The CDR3 nucleotides are TGTGCCTGGAGTGCCCGTTACAGGGGTGAGACCCAGTACTTC. Drawing the rest from reference TRBV30 and TRBJ2-5, the complete variable domain is SQTIHQWPATLVQPVGSPLSLECTVEGTSNPNLYWYRQAAGRGLQLLFYSVGIGQISSEVPQNLSASRPQDRQFILSSKKLLLSDSGFYLCAWSARYRGETQYFGPGTRLLVL.